What follows are 31 T cell receptor beta chains derived from one specimen sequenced in a study of blood T cell repertoires in COVID-19. The table came from immunoSEQ multiplex PCR; TCRdb's copy has only in-frame clones and leaves some out. The sample carries roughly 410,000 clones, around 87% recorded once. Input material: peripheral blood. These receptors all stem from an older woman with COVID-19, enrolled during active disease.

This chain joins TRBV6-5 and TRBJ2-3; D is possibly TRBD1 (5 bases). The V end lost 2 bases, the J end lost 3 bases, and 12 bases lay between the germline ends. The length of the CDR3 is 15 residues. The germline CDR1 and CDR2 sequences are MNHEY and SVGAGI. This CDR3 reads CASSYRGSETDTQYF. Written as DNA, the CDR3 is TGTGCCAGCAGTTACAGGGGCTCAGAAACAGATACGCAGTATTTT.

This clone was counted a single time. This chain connects TRBV5-1 to TRBJ1-5; no definite D call. CDR1 is SGHRS, CDR2 YFSETQ, per germline. There are 15 residues in the CDR3. Trimming pared 1 base from V and 0 bases from J, leaving 8 bases between. CDR3 DNA: TGCGCCAGCAGCTTGTCGTCGGGTAGCAATCAGCCCCAGCATTTT. Translated: CASSLSSGSNQPQHF.

This chain's CDR3 is CASGGVNEKLFF. The CDR3 region has the DNA TGTGCCAGCGGCGGGGTTAATGAAAAACTGTTTTTT. This sequence joins TRBV28 and TRBJ1-4, with unresolved D. Germline values: CDR1 MDHEN, CDR2 SYDVKM. This CDR3 is built from 12 residues. V lost 8 bases, J lost 4 bases, and 8 bases lay in between. Complete variable domain (other parts from reference TRBV28 and TRBJ1-4): DVKVTQSSRYLVKRTGEKVFLECVQDMDHENMFWYRQDPGLGLRLIYFSYDVKMKEKGDIPEGYSVSREKKERFSLILESASTNQTSMYLCASGGVNEKLFFGSGTQLSVL.

This sequence joins TRBV10-1 and TRBJ1-1; no firm D call. Trimming removed 6 bases at V and 1 base at J, with 9 bases between. CDR1 and CDR2 (germline): WNHNN, SYGVQD (reference sequence). This CDR3 has 13 amino acids. The CDR3, as DNA: TGCGCCAGCAGCGGGAGACCGAACACTGAAGCTTTCTTT. Amino acid sequence: CASSGRPNTEAFF.

The chain carries TRBV4-1 and TRBJ1-4, with D possibly being TRBD1 (6 bases). The V end was cut by 3 bases, the J end by 2 bases, with 16 bases between. Germline CDR1 and CDR2: MGHRA and YSYEKL. The CDR3 covers 17 residues. The CDR3 loop reads CASSHARQGITNEKLFF. The CDR3, as DNA: TGCGCCAGCAGCCACGCGAGGCAGGGGATTACTAATGAAAAACTGTTTTTT.

This clone was picked up a small number of times. This sequence joins TRBV5-1 and TRBJ1-2, with 9 positions matching TRBD1. V lost 0 bases to trimming and J lost 7 bases; unmatched junction nucleotides: 7. CDR1 SGHRS and CDR2 YFSETQ come from the germline V gene. The CDR3 is 15 amino acids. CDR3 in DNA: TGCGCCAGCAGCTTGGGGGACAGGGCGTCTGGTGGCTACACCTTC. This gives the protein CASSLGDRASGGYTF.

The gene calls are TRBV5-1 and TRBJ1-1; D gene uncertain. V lost 6 bases and J 4 bases, leaving 19 bases between the germline ends. CDR1 is SGHRS, CDR2 YFSETQ, per germline. CDR3 length: 15 amino acids. CDR3 sequence (DNA): TGCGCCAGCATCGCAACTCCCGGGGTGGGCACTGAAGCTTTCTTT. Residues: CASIATPGVGTEAFF.

The rearrangement joins TRBV5-1 to TRBJ1-1; 8 nucleotides line up with TRBD1. This CDR3 has 15 residues. V was pared by 4 bases and J by 0 bases, with 5 bases of the junction left unmatched. CDR1 is SGHRS and CDR2 is YFSETQ in the germline V gene. The CDR3 sequence is CASSLWTGLNTEAFF. For the CDR3, the DNA is TGCGCCAGCAGCCTCTGGACAGGGCTGAACACTGAAGCTTTCTTT.

The rearrangement uses TRBV25-1 and TRBJ2-7; D might be TRBD1 (6 bases). CDR1 is MGHDK and CDR2 is SYGVNS in the germline V gene. The CDR3 is 15 amino acids. Trimming removed 1 base from V and 6 bases from J, with 16 bases in between. Here the CDR3 reads CASSEWGQGRFEQYF. The DNA of the CDR3 is TGTGCCAGCAGTGAATGGGGGCAGGGGAGATTCGAGCAGTACTTC.

The V gene is TRBV7-2, the J gene TRBJ1-5, with D unresolved. Per the germline V gene, CDR1 is SGHTA and CDR2 is FQGNSA. Trimming removed 2 bases at V and 2 bases at J, with 7 bases between. The CDR3 is 14 residues long. CDR3 sequence: CASSLIQGNQPQHF. For the CDR3, the DNA is TGTGCCAGCAGCTTAATCCAGGGCAATCAGCCCCAGCATTTT.

A word on this clone: The junction departs from germline at one end; a sequencing error may be responsible. The rearrangement links TRBV27 to TRBJ1-5; D not resolved. The germline V gene has CDR1 MNHEY and CDR2 SMNVEV (reference sequence). The CDR3 sequence is 15 residues long. CDR3 region: CASSLSLNPGAPQHF. The CDR3 DNA reads TGTGCCAGCAGTCTATCATTAAATCCGGGTGCGCCCCAGCATTTT.

Remarks on this clone: Within the sample, other DNA sequences also encode this same CDR3. This chain uses TRBV5-5 with TRBJ2-7; TRBD1 agrees at 7 bases. With 2 bases clipped from V and 3 bases from J, the junction kept 5 bases outside the gene matches. The germline gives CDR1 SGHKS, CDR2 YYEKEE (reference sequence). The CDR3 runs 14 residues. CDR3 sequence reads: CASSLGTENYEQYF. The CDR3 bases are TGTGCCAGCAGCTTAGGGACAGAAAACTACGAGCAGTACTTC. Looking up the rest from reference TRBV5-5 and TRBJ2-7 gives the full variable domain: DAGVTQSPTHLIKTRGQQVTLRCSPISGHKSVSWYQQVLGQGPQFIFQYYEKEERGRGNFPDRFSARQFPNYSSELNVNALLLGDSALYLCASSLGTENYEQYFGPGTRLTVT.

The chain uses TRBV5-5 and TRBJ2-5; weak D call: TRBD2 (5 bases). The CDR3 length is 14 residues. Trimming stripped 0 bases from V and 4 bases from J, with 10 bases between. Germline CDR1 and CDR2: SGHKS and YYEKEE (reference sequence). Here the CDR3 reads CASSLDVGRETQYF. In DNA, the CDR3 is TGTGCCAGCAGCTTGGATGTAGGGAGAGAGACCCAGTACTTC.

This chain joins TRBV7-8 and TRBJ2-3, with 15 bases aligning to TRBD2. The CDR3 loop spans 18 amino acids. From germline, CDR1 is SGHVS and CDR2 FQNEAQ. J gave up 1 base and V 4 bases, and 6 bases lay outside the gene matches. The CDR3 protein is CASSYGTSGGLGTDTQYF. The CDR3 nucleotides are TGTGCCAGCAGCTATGGGACTAGCGGGGGGCTTGGCACAGATACGCAGTATTTT. The entire variable domain, with the rest obtained from reference TRBV7-8 and TRBJ2-3, is as follows: GAGVSQSPRYKVAKRGQDVALRCDPISGHVSLFWYQQALGQGPEFLTYFQNEAQLDKSGLPSDRFFAERPEGSVSTLKIQRTQQEDSAVYLCASSYGTSGGLGTDTQYFGPGTRLTVL.

This chain connects TRBV7-3 to TRBJ2-5, with D maybe TRBD2 (5 bases). The CDR3 contains 16 residues. V lost 5 bases and J lost 5, with 21 bases in between. Germline values: CDR1 SGHTA, CDR2 FQGTGA. The chain's CDR3 is CASSPNSEGVRETQYF. DNA of the CDR3: TGTGCCAGCAGCCCTAATAGTGAGGGTGTTCGGGAGACCCAGTACTTC. The whole variable domain, remainder taken from reference TRBV7-3 and TRBJ2-5, is GAGVSQTPSNKVTEKGKYVELRCDPISGHTALYWYRQSLGQGPEFLIYFQGTGAADDSGLPNDRFFAVRPEGSVSTLKIQRTERGDSAVYLCASSPNSEGVRETQYFGPGTRLLVL.

In DNA, the CDR3 is TGTGCCACCAGCGGGACAGCCGAAGAGACCCAGTACTTC. Its protein is CATSGTAEETQYF. This sequence joins TRBV24-1 and TRBJ2-5, with 7 bases lining up with TRBD1. This CDR3 has 13 amino acids. The V segment lost 7 bases and the J segment 3 bases; nucleotides outside the gene matches: 4. Germline lookup yields CDR1 KGHDR and CDR2 SFDVKD.

V and J are TRBV7-2 and TRBJ2-7; the D gene is possibly TRBD1 (6 bases). The ends were cut back, 1 base at V and 2 bases at J, with 9 bases in the middle. The CDR3 has 14 amino acids. From germline, CDR1 is SGHTA and CDR2 FQGNSA. DNA of the CDR3: TGTGCCAGCAGCTTAGGGACAGCAGCCTACGAGCAGTACTTC. As protein: CASSLGTAAYEQYF.

The sample holds a few counts of this clone. This sequence joins TRBV2 and TRBJ2-7; possibly TRBD1 for D (5 bases). In germline, CDR1 is SNHLY, CDR2 FYNNEI. The ends were cut back, 3 bases at V and 3 bases at J, with 9 bases in the middle. This CDR3 is 13 amino acids long. Here the CDR3 reads CASSEWGSYEQYF. For the CDR3, the DNA is TGTGCCAGCAGTGAGTGGGGCAGCTACGAGCAGTACTTC.

This rearrangement joins TRBV2 to TRBJ1-2; no definite D call. CDR1 is SNHLY, CDR2 FYNNEI, per germline. Trimming pared 6 bases from V and 7 bases from J, leaving 15 bases between. The CDR3 is made up of 13 amino acids. CDR3 sequence reads: CASSLAVASGYTF. DNA of the CDR3: TGTGCCAGCAGCCTAGCGGTCGCGAGTGGCTACACCTTC.

This clone was detected a few times. CDR3 sequence (DNA): TGTGCCAGTAAACGGGACAGAGCGGGCAATCAGCCCCAGCATTTT. Amino acids: CASKRDRAGNQPQHF. The chain employs TRBV19 and TRBJ1-5, with 7 bases matching TRBD1. Germline CDR1 reads LNHDA; CDR2 reads SQIVND (reference sequence). This CDR3 contains 15 residues. V dropped 7 bases and J dropped 2; count of bases not matched to a gene: 8.

This clone is a singleton in its sample. This sequence joins TRBV3-1 (or the pseudogene TRBV3-2) and TRBJ2-7, with D maybe TRBD2 (6 bases). CDR3 size: 14 residues. The V end was cut by 4 bases, the J end by 2 bases, with 12 bases between. CDR1 and CDR2 (germline): LGHDT, YNNKEL (reference sequence). DNA for the CDR3: TGTGCCAGCAGCCGTAAGGAGGGACCCTACGAGCAGTACTTC. Translated, it gives CASSRKEGPYEQYF.

The V gene is TRBV14, the J gene TRBJ1-2; 7 nucleotides align to TRBD1. The trim removed 1 base at V and 4 bases at J, leaving 3 bases unmatched. The germline V gene encodes CDR1 SGHDN and CDR2 FVKESK. The CDR3 length is 14 residues. The CDR3 DNA sequence: TGTGCCAGCAGCCAAGCTCAGGGGGTCTATGGCTACACCTTC. As protein: CASSQAQGVYGYTF.

V is TRBV7-8 and J is TRBJ1-6; possible D gene TRBD1, 6 bases. The CDR3 consists of 16 residues. Germline V gene lookup returns CDR1 SGHVS and CDR2 FQNEAQ. V shed 5 bases and J shed 7 bases, with 18 bases lying between them. CDR3 nucleotides: TGTGCCAGCAGCCAGAGGGGGGGCCTGGGAAATTCACCCCTCCACTTT. Its protein product is CASSQRGGLGNSPLHF.

In its sample, this clone was seen many times. The V and J genes are TRBV3-1 (or the pseudogene TRBV3-2) and TRBJ1-2, with 9 bases that match TRBD1. Germline lookup yields CDR1 LGHDT and CDR2 YNNKEL (reference sequence). Trimming cost V 0 bases and J 8 bases; bases outside gene matches: 10. The CDR3 spans 16 residues. CDR3 amino acids: CASSQDRDRELSGYTF. DNA of the CDR3: TGTGCCAGCAGCCAAGATCGGGACAGGGAGCTATCAGGCTACACCTTC.

The chain couples TRBV9 to TRBJ2-2, with TRBD1 identical over 10 bases. Germline V gene data show CDR1 as SGDLS and CDR2 as YYNGEE. The CDR3 is 16 amino acids. J lost 5 bases, V lost 1 base, and 5 bases had no gene match. The CDR3 spells CASSVKGQGRTGELFF. CDR3 DNA: TGTGCCAGCAGCGTAAAGGGACAGGGGAGGACCGGGGAGCTGTTTTTT.

The chain employs TRBV7-3 and TRBJ2-1; 9 nucleotides agree with TRBD1. There are 16 residues in the CDR3. The V gene end was trimmed by 4 bases and the J gene end by 5 bases; junction bases not matched to a gene: 9. The germline gives CDR1 SGHTA, CDR2 FQGTGA. The CDR3 loop is CASSSPTGQGNNEQFF. The CDR3 DNA reads TGTGCCAGCAGCTCGCCTACTGGACAGGGGAACAATGAGCAGTTCTTC.

This chain uses TRBV2 with TRBJ2-5, with 11 bases aligning to TRBD2. Per the germline V gene, CDR1 is SNHLY and CDR2 is FYNNEI. Unmatched junction bases numbered 10, after V lost 6 bases and J lost 4 bases. There are 16 residues in the CDR3. The CDR3 protein is CASSLIAGGFRETQYF. The CDR3 DNA follows: TGTGCCAGCAGCTTAATAGCGGGGGGGTTTCGAGAGACCCAGTACTTC.

V usage is TRBV19 and J usage is TRBJ1-5; the D is unclear. The CDR3 covers 19 residues. The V end lost 6 bases, the J end lost 0 bases, and 24 bases lay between the germline ends. Germline V gene data show CDR1 as LNHDA and CDR2 as SQIVND (reference sequence). The CDR3 loop is CASRKRVQELSYSNQPQHF. The CDR3 region has the DNA TGTGCCAGTAGGAAACGGGTACAAGAACTTAGTTATAGCAATCAGCCCCAGCATTTT.

The chain couples TRBV7-9 to TRBJ1-3; D remains ambiguous. The CDR3 loop spans 14 amino acids. Trimming stripped 2 bases from V and 3 bases from J, with 8 bases between. CDR1 is SEHNR, CDR2 FQNEAQ, per germline (reference sequence). This CDR3 is CASSLIRSGNTIYF. For the CDR3, the DNA is TGTGCCAGCAGCTTAATCCGCAGTGGAAACACCATATATTTT.

V and J are TRBV7-3 and TRBJ2-3; 7 bases match TRBD2. The CDR3 covers 20 residues. The ends lost 1 base at V and 0 bases at J; junction bases unmatched: 16. Germline CDR1 reads SGHTA; CDR2 reads FQGTGA. The CDR3 DNA reads as TGTGCCAGCAGCTTAAAAGCGGGGTCGGGCGGACTTGTAAGCACAGATACGCAGTATTTT. Amino acids: CASSLKAGSGGLVSTDTQYF.

This chain joins TRBV19 and TRBJ1-2, with TRBD1 matching over 8 bases. V dropped 7 bases and J dropped 8; count of bases not matched to a gene: 18. Germline assignment: CDR1 LNHDA and CDR2 SQIVND (reference sequence). This CDR3 region has 16 residues. The CDR3 protein is CASINPQGTGNRGYTF. Here the CDR3 DNA reads TGTGCCAGTATCAATCCACAGGGGACAGGCAATCGGGGCTACACCTTC.